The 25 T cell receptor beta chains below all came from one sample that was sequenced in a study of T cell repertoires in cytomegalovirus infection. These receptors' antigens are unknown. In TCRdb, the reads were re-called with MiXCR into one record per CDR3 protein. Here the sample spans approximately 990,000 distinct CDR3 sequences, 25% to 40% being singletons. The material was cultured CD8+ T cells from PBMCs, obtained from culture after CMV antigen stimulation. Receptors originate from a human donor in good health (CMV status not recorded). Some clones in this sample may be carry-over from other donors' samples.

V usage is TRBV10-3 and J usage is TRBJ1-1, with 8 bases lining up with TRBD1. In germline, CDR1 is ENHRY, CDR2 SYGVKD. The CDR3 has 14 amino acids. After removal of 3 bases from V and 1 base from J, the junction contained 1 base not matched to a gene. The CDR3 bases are TGTGCCATCAGTGACAGGGGGCCGAACACTGAAGCTTTCTTT. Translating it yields CAISDRGPNTEAFF.

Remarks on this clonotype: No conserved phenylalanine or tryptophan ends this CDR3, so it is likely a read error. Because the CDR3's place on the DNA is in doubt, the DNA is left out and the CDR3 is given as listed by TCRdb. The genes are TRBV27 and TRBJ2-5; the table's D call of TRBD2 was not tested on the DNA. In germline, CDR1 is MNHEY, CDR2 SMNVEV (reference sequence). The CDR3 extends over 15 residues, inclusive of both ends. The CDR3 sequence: CASSWRIAGPGAQCS.

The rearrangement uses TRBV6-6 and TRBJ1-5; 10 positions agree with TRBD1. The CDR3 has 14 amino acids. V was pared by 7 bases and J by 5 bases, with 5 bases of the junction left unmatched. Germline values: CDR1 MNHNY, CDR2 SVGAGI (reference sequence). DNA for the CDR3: TGTGCCAGCAAGACAGGGGGCGTCGATCAGCCCCAGCATTTT. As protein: CASKTGGVDQPQHF.

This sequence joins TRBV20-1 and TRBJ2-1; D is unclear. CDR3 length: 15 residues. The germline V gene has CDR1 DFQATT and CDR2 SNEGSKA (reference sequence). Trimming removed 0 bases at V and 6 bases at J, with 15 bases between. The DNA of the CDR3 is TGCAGTGCTAGAGATCTCGACCGCACCGGCAATGAGCAGTTCTTC. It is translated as CSARDLDRTGNEQFF.

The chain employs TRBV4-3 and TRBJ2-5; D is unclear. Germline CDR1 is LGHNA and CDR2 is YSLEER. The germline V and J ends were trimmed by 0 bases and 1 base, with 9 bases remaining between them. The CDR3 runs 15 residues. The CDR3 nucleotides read TGCGCCAGCAGCCAAGAAGCAAGGGTCCAAGAGACCCAGTACTTC. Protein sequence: CASSQEARVQETQYF.

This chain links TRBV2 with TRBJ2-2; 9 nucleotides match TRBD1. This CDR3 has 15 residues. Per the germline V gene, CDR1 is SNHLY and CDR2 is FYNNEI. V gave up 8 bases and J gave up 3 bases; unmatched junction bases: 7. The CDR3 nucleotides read TGTGCCAGCCTAGGCCGGACAGGGGACACCGGGGAGCTGTTTTTT. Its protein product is CASLGRTGDTGELFF.

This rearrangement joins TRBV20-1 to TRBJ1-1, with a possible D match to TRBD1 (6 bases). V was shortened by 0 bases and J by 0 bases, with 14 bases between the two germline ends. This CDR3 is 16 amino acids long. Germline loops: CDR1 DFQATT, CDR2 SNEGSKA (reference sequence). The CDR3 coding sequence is TGCAGTGCTAGAGATCGTCTACAGGGCATGAACACTGAAGCTTTCTTT. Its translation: CSARDRLQGMNTEAFF.

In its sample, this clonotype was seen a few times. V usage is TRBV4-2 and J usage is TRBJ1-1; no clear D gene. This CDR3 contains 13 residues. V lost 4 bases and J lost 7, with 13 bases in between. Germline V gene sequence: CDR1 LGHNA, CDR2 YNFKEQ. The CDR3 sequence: CASSPPGGSEAFF. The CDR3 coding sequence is TGTGCCAGCAGCCCACCGGGCGGCAGTGAAGCTTTCTTT.

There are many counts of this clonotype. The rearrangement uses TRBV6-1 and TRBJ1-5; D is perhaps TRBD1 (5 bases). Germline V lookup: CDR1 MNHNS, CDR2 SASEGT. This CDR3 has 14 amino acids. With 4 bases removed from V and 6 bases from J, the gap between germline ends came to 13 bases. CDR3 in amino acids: CASSVAGLGQPQHF. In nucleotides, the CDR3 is TGTGCCAGCAGTGTGGCAGGGCTCGGTCAGCCCCAGCATTTT.

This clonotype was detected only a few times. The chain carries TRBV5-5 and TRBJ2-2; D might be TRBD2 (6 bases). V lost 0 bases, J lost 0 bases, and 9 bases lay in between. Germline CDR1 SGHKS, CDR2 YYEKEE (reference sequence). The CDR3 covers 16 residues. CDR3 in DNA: TGTGCCAGCAGCTTGGCCGGGACTTCGAACACCGGGGAGCTGTTTTTT. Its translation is CASSLAGTSNTGELFF.

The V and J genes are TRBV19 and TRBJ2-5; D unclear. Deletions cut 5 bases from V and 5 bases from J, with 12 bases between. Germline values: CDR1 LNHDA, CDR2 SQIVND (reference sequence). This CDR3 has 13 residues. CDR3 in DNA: TGTGCCAGTAGTCCCCCTTGGGCTGAGACCCAGTACTTC. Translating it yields CASSPPWAETQYF. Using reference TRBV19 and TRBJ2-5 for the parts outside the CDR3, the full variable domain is DGGITQSPKYLFRKEGQNVTLSCEQNLNHDAMYWYRQDPGQGLRLIYYSQIVNDFQKGDIAEGYSVSREKKESFPLTVTSAQKNPTAFYLCASSPPWAETQYFGPGTRLLVL.

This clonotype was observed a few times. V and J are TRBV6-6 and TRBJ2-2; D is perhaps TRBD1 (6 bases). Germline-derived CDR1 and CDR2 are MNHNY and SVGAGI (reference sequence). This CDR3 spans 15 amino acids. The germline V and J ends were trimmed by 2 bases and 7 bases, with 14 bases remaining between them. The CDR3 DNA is TGTGCCAGCAGTTACATTGGACAGTCAAACGGGGAGCTGTTTTTT. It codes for CASSYIGQSNGELFF.

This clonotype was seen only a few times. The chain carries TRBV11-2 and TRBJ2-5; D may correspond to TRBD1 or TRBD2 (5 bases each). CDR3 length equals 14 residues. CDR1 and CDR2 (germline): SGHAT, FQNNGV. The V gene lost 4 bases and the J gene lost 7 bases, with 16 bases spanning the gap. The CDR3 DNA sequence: TGTGCCAGCAGCTCTGACGGTCTTGGGGGGACCCAGTACTTC. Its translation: CASSSDGLGGTQYF.

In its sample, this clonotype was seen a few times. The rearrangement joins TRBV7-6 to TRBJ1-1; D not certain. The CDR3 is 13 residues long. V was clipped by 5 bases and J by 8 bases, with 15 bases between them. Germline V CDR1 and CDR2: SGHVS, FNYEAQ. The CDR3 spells CASSPVIAEEAFF. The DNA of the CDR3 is TGTGCCAGCAGCCCAGTGATCGCGGAAGAAGCTTTCTTT.

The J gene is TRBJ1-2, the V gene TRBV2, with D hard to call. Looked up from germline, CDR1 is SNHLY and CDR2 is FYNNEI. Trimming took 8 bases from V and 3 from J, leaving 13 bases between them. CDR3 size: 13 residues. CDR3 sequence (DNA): TGTGCCAGCCCGCGAAGGGATTACTATGGCTACACCTTC. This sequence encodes CASPRRDYYGYTF. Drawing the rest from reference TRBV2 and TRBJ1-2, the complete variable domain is EPEVTQTPSHQVTQMGQEVILRCVPISNHLYFYWYRQILGQKVEFLVSFYNNEISEKSEIFDDQFSVERPDGSNFTLKIRSTKLEDSAMYFCASPRRDYYGYTFGSGTRLTVV.

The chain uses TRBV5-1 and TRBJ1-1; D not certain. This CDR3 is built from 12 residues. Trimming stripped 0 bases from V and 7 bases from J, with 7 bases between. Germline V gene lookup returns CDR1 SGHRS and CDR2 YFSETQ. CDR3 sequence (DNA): TGCGCCAGCAGCTTGGATGAAAATGAAGCTTTCTTT. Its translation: CASSLDENEAFF.

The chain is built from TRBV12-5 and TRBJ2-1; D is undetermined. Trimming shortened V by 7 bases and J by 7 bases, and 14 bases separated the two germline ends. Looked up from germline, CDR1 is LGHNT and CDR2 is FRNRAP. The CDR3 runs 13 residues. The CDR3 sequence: CASVSDPENEQFF. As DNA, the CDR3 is TGTGCTAGTGTCTCGGACCCAGAAAATGAGCAGTTCTTC. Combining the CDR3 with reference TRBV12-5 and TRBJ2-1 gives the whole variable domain DARVTQTPRHKVTEMGQEVTMRCQPILGHNTVFWYRQTMMQGLELLAYFRNRAPLDDSGMPKDRFSAEMPDATLATLKIQPSEPRDSAVYFCASVSDPENEQFFGPGTRLTVL.

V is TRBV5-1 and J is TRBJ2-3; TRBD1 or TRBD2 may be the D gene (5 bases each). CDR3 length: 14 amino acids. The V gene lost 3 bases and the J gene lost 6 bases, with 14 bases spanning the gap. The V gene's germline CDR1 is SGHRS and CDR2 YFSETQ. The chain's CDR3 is CASSSEGSFDTQYF. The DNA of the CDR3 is TGCGCCAGCAGCTCCGAGGGGAGTTTCGATACGCAGTATTTT.

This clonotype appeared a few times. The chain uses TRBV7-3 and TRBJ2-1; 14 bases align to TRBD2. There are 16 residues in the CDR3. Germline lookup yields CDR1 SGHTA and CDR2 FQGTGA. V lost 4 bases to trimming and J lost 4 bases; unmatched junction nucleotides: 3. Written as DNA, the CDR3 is TGTGCCAGCAGCTGGGGACTAGCGGGGGATTACAATGAGCAGTTCTTC. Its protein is CASSWGLAGDYNEQFF.

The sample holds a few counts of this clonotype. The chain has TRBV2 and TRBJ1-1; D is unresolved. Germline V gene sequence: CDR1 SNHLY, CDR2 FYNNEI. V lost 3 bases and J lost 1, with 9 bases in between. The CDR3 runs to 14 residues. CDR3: CASSDPGSNTEAFF. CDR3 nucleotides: TGTGCCAGCAGTGACCCGGGGTCGAACACTGAAGCTTTCTTT. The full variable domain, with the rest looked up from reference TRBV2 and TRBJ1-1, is EPEVTQTPSHQVTQMGQEVILRCVPISNHLYFYWYRQILGQKVEFLVSFYNNEISEKSEIFDDQFSVERPDGSNFTLKIRSTKLEDSAMYFCASSDPGSNTEAFFGQGTRLTVV.

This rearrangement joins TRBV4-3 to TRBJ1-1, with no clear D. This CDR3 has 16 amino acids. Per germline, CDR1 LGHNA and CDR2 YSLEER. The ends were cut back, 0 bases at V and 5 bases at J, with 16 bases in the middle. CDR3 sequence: CASSQEDVPSGTEAFF. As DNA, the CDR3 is TGCGCCAGCAGCCAAGAGGATGTTCCATCTGGGACTGAAGCTTTCTTT.

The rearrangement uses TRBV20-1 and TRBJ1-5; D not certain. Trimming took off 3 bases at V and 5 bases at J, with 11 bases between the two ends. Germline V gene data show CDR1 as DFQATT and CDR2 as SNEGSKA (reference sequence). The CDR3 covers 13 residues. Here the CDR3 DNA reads TGCAGTGCTAGGTCGGTGAACGATCAGCCCCAGCATTTT. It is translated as CSARSVNDQPQHF.

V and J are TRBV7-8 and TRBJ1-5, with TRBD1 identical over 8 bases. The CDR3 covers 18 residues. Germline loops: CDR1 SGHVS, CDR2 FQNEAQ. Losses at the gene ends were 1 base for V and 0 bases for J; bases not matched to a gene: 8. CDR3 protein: CASSLGGQGDDSNQPQHF. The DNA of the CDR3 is TGTGCCAGCAGCTTAGGCGGACAGGGCGACGATAGCAATCAGCCCCAGCATTTT.

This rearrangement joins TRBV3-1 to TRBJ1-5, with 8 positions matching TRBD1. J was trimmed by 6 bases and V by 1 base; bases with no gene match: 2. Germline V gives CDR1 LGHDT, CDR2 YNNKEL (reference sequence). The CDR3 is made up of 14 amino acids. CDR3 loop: CASSQAGGGQPQHF. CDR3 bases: TGTGCCAGCAGCCAAGCAGGGGGCGGTCAGCCCCAGCATTTT.

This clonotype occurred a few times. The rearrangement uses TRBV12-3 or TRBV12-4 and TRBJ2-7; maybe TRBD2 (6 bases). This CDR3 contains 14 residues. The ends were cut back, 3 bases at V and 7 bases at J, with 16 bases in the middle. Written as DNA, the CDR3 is TGTGCCAGCAGTTTGGGAGGCGCGATAGGGGAGCAGTACGTC. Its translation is CASSLGGAIGEQYV.